The 21 T cell receptor beta chains below come from one sample, sequenced in a study of blood T cell repertoires in COVID-19. Sequencing was performed with immunoSEQ multiplex PCR; in TCRdb, only in-frame clones are kept and a portion is missing. The sample carries about 100,000 clones, approximately 80% recorded once. The sample taken for sequencing was peripheral blood. The source of these receptors is a man aged 45-65 years with active or convalescent COVID-19.

This clone was found a few times. The genes are TRBV4-2 and TRBJ1-6; D is undetermined. CDR3 length equals 15 residues. The germline V and J ends were trimmed by 8 bases and 9 bases, with 20 bases remaining between them. The germline V gene encodes CDR1 LGHNA and CDR2 YNFKEQ. CDR3 in amino acids: CASSREARRGSPLHF. DNA of the CDR3: TGTGCCAGCTCCCGGGAAGCAAGGCGGGGTTCACCCCTCCACTTT.

CDR3 residues: CASSLGAGDLYEQYF. As DNA, the CDR3 is TGCGCCAGCAGCCTAGGGGCGGGAGACCTCTACGAGCAGTACTTC. The V call is TRBV4-1, the J call TRBJ2-7; TRBD2 agrees at 7 bases. Trimming cost V 4 bases and J 3 bases; bases outside gene matches: 9. CDR3 length equals 15 residues. Germline assignment: CDR1 MGHRA and CDR2 YSYEKL.

The chain links TRBV20-1 to TRBJ1-1; 7 bases fit TRBD1. Germline V gene data show CDR1 as DFQATT and CDR2 as SNEGSKA (reference sequence). V dropped 6 bases and J dropped 14; count of bases not matched to a gene: 12. The CDR3 covers 11 residues. The DNA of the CDR3 is TGCAGTGCCCGCGGGGGGCAGGGGGGATTCTTT. Translating it yields CSARGGQGGFF.

The table lists this clone with a count of one. The genes are TRBV29-1 and TRBJ2-5; tentative D call: TRBD1 (6 bases). The germline CDR1 and CDR2 sequences are SQVTM and ANQGSEA. V gave up 5 bases and J gave up 3 bases, with 10 bases separating them. The CDR3 length is 12 residues. The CDR3 protein is CSVTGLEETQYF. Written as DNA, the CDR3 is TGCAGCGTTACAGGGTTAGAAGAGACCCAGTACTTC.

This clone showed up just once. This chain uses TRBV12-5 with TRBJ1-3, with TRBD1 as a possible D gene (6 bases). This CDR3 has 16 amino acids. The V end lost 5 bases, the J end lost 0 bases, and 14 bases lay between the germline ends. Germline assignment: CDR1 LGHNT and CDR2 FRNRAP. CDR3 bases: TGTGCTAGTGGTCCAGTCAGGGGCACCTCTGGAAACACCATATATTTT. Protein product: CASGPVRGTSGNTIYF.

The genes are TRBV27 and TRBJ1-2; TRBD1 matches at 7 bases. This CDR3 has 14 amino acids. The V gene end was trimmed by 6 bases and the J gene end by 3 bases; junction bases not matched to a gene: 7. Per germline, CDR1 MNHEY and CDR2 SMNVEV (reference sequence). The DNA of the CDR3 is TGTGCCAGCAGACGGACAGGTCCCTACTATGGCTACACCTTC. Amino acid sequence: CASRRTGPYYGYTF.

The CDR3, as DNA: TGTGCCAGCAGTTTAGGGACAGGGGGCGCTGACTATGGCTACACCTTC. Translated, it gives CASSLGTGGADYGYTF. The rearrangement uses TRBV28 and TRBJ1-2; 12 bases agree with TRBD1. Losses at the gene ends were 2 bases for V and 3 bases for J; bases not matched to a gene: 4. Germline CDR1 MDHEN, CDR2 SYDVKM. This CDR3 spans 16 amino acids.

The V gene is TRBV19, the J gene TRBJ1-1; 8 bases fit TRBD1. The V and J ends lost 6 bases and 1 base, in that order; junction bases with no gene match: 4. The CDR3 runs to 14 residues. Germline CDR1 and CDR2: LNHDA and SQIVND (reference sequence). CDR3 in DNA: TGTGCCAGTAGAAGACAGGGGTGGAACACTGAAGCTTTCTTT. Amino acids: CASRRQGWNTEAFF.

This chain joins TRBV18 and TRBJ2-1, with D possibly matching TRBD2 (5 bases). The germline V gene encodes CDR1 KGHSH and CDR2 LQKENI. This CDR3 spans 15 amino acids. V was cut by 0 bases and J by 3 bases, with 9 bases left in between. The CDR3 here is CASSPPHRDYNEQFF. The CDR3 DNA sequence: TGTGCCAGCTCACCACCACACCGGGACTACAATGAGCAGTTCTTC.

The gene calls are TRBV19 and TRBJ1-1; D is uncertain. The CDR3 contains 15 residues. With 1 base removed from V and 2 bases from J, the gap between germline ends came to 11 bases. Germline lookup yields CDR1 LNHDA and CDR2 SQIVND (reference sequence). The CDR3 DNA sequence: TGTGCCAGTAGTATAGTGGCGGCTATAAACACTGAAGCTTTCTTT. It is translated as CASSIVAAINTEAFF. The full variable domain, completed using reference TRBV19 and TRBJ1-1, is DGGITQSPKYLFRKEGQNVTLSCEQNLNHDAMYWYRQDPGQGLRLIYYSQIVNDFQKGDIAEGYSVSREKKESFPLTVTSAQKNPTAFYLCASSIVAAINTEAFFGQGTRLTVV.

This clone was seen once. This sequence joins TRBV10-3 and TRBJ1-3; possibly TRBD1 for D (5 bases). The CDR3 contains 14 residues. CDR1 is ENHRY, CDR2 SYGVKD, per germline. V dropped 7 bases and J dropped 1 base, with 11 bases sitting between them. The CDR3 nucleotides are TGTGCCATCAATGGGGGGAAATCTGGAAACACCATATATTTT. It translates to CAINGGKSGNTIYF.

V usage is TRBV24-1 and J usage is TRBJ1-3; TRBD1 might be the D (6 bases). The CDR3 loop spans 13 amino acids. Trimming cost V 5 bases and J 4 bases, with 8 bases left between them. The germline CDR1 and CDR2 sequences are KGHDR and SFDVKD. DNA of the CDR3: TGTGCCACCAGTGGGGGGCCCGGAAACACCATATATTTT. It codes for CATSGGPGNTIYF.

The chain joins TRBV25-1 to TRBJ1-4; D uncertain. The CDR3 sequence is 14 residues long. Trimming left V 2 bases short and J 0 bases short, with 4 bases between. CDR1 is MGHDK, CDR2 SYGVNS, per germline. CDR3 bases: TGTGCCAGCAGTGAAGTATCAACTAATGAAAAACTGTTTTTT. Protein product: CASSEVSTNEKLFF.

The rearrangement links TRBV5-4 to TRBJ2-4, with D perhaps TRBD2 (5 bases). The CDR3 runs 12 residues. Trimming took 9 bases from V and 1 from J, leaving 8 bases between them. Germline CDR1 and CDR2: SGHNT and YYREEE (reference sequence). The CDR3 DNA reads TGTGCCATCCGAGGGGCCAAAAACATTCAGTACTTC. This gives the protein CAIRGAKNIQYF.

The CDR3 DNA is TGTGCCAGCAGGTGGCGGGAGCACACCGGGGAGCTGTTTTTT. Protein: CASRWREHTGELFF. The chain carries TRBV2 and TRBJ2-2, with 7 bases identical to TRBD2. V was pared by 6 bases and J by 3 bases, with 4 bases of the junction left unmatched. The CDR3 spans 14 residues. The germline CDR1 and CDR2 sequences are SNHLY and FYNNEI.

A single count supports this clone. The CDR3 spells CASSPSDRVNNSPLHF. CDR3 in DNA: TGTGCCAGCAGCCCGTCCGACAGGGTGAATAATTCACCCCTCCACTTT. The chain recombines TRBV3-1 (or the pseudogene TRBV3-2) with TRBJ1-6, with 7 bases aligning to TRBD1. V was pared by 4 bases and J by 5 bases, with 8 bases of the junction left unmatched. CDR1 is LGHDT, CDR2 YNNKEL, per germline (reference sequence). The CDR3 has 16 residues.

This sequence joins TRBV5-1 and TRBJ2-2, with unresolved D. V lost 0 bases and J 0 bases, leaving 9 bases between the germline ends. The CDR3 is made up of 16 amino acids. The V gene's germline CDR1 is SGHRS and CDR2 YFSETQ. The CDR3 DNA reads TGCGCCAGCAGCTTGGTAGTCGGAGCGAACACCGGGGAGCTGTTTTTT. Translating gives CASSLVVGANTGELFF.

The chain employs TRBV11-3 and TRBJ1-1; TRBD1 is a possible D gene (6 bases). This CDR3 spans 14 amino acids. V shed 8 bases and J shed 4 bases, with 17 bases lying between them. Germline V gene lookup returns CDR1 SGHNT and CDR2 YENEEA. The CDR3 sequence: CASEQGRMGTEAFF. For the CDR3, the DNA is TGTGCCAGCGAGCAGGGGCGGATGGGCACTGAAGCTTTCTTT.

The V gene is TRBV27, the J gene TRBJ2-7, with TRBD1 matching over 7 bases. The CDR3 has 15 residues. The V segment lost 5 bases and the J segment 2 bases; nucleotides outside the gene matches: 9. Germline loops: CDR1 MNHEY, CDR2 SMNVEV (reference sequence). CDR3 coding DNA: TGTGCCAGCAGTCTCATCCCTGGGACAGCCTACGAGCAGTACTTC. It translates to CASSLIPGTAYEQYF.

V usage is TRBV10-1 and J usage is TRBJ2-1, with 13 bases lining up with TRBD2. This CDR3 region has 16 residues. V dropped 5 bases and J dropped 0; count of bases not matched to a gene: 1. Germline CDR1 reads WNHNN; CDR2 reads SYGVQD (reference sequence). DNA of the CDR3: TGCGCCAGCAGTAGGACTAGCGGGAGCTCCTACAATGAGCAGTTCTTC. Encoded protein: CASSRTSGSSYNEQFF.

The V call is TRBV5-5, the J call TRBJ1-4, with TRBD1 matching 7 bases. The germline CDR1 and CDR2 sequences are SGHKS and YYEKEE (reference sequence). This CDR3 is built from 15 residues. V was pared by 0 bases and J by 8 bases, with 7 bases of the junction left unmatched. The CDR3 DNA follows: TGTGCCAGCAGCTTGGTGGAGGGGGCGGGGGAAAAACTGTTTTTT. Translation gives CASSLVEGAGEKLFF.